Sequencing of this T cell receptor (beta chain) was carried out in a study of regulatory T cells in long-lasting Graves disease. This sample's time point: persistent/refractory GD, antithyroid drugs over 5 years with positive TRAb. Following extraction of RNA from PBMCs, that RNA was used to make the TCR library. Construction of TCR beta libraries relied on iRepertoire HTBI primers and on Arm-PCR targeting CDR3 regions. As processed by the authors: Identification of gene segments yielded more than 55 TRBV and roughly 15 TRBJ across samples. Each CDR3 protein gets one entry after TCRdb re-called the multiplex PCR reads with MiXCR. The V and J calls and clone size are TCRdb's, not the authors'. This sample carries 400,000 or so distinct CDR3 sequences, around 20% of them seen once, and the ten largest clones take over 25%. The V gene's germline CDR1 is SQVTM and CDR2 ANQGSEA. This CDR3 is 15 amino acids long. With 4 bases clipped from V and 4 bases from J, the junction kept 7 bases outside the gene matches.

Source: peripheral blood mononuclear cells (PBMCs), taken when the disease was refractory, from a patient treated with antithyroid drugs. The TCR originated in a female donor with Graves disease. This chain uses TRBV29-1 with TRBJ2-2; the match to TRBD2 covers 9 bases. DNA for the CDR3: TGCAGCGTTGTGTCTAGCGGGACGAGCACCGGGGAGCTGTTTTTT. Protein sequence: CSVVSSGTSTGELFF.